This TCR beta chain was retrieved from a study of T cells in Graves' hyperthyroidism and ophthalmopathy. This clonotype was recorded at least ten times. Its antigen remains unknown. V was shortened by 4 bases and J by 6 bases, with 17 bases between the two germline ends. The CDR3 consists of 14 residues. In germline, CDR1 is DFQATT, CDR2 SNEGSKA (reference sequence). It was RNA transcripts that yielded the amplified TCR beta CDR3 regions. HTBI primers drove first-round RT-PCR of the TCR CDR3. TCRdb re-derived calls from the multiplex PCR reads in MiXCR, one entry per CDR3 protein. Here the sample spans over 500,000 distinct CDR3 sequences, 14% being singletons. Notes on the study in general: Onset of ophthalmopathy came a median 6.5 months after the model predicted it.

Graves' hyperthyroidism was deemed stable absent ophthalmopathy progression within 18 months. The chain recombines TRBV20-1 with TRBJ2-3; D may be TRBD2 (6 bases). The sample comprised blood. This receptor was identified in a woman aged 35 to 49 with Graves' hyperthyroidism. CDR3 residues: CSANPSGQADTQYF. The CDR3 region has the DNA TGCAGTGCTAACCCGAGCGGGCAGGCGGATACGCAGTATTTT.